This T cell receptor beta chain came from a study of HIV-infected patients and healthy controls. This clonotype occurred many times. All unsorted peripheral T cells were captured because whole blood was used without fractionation. This CDR3 region has 19 residues. The germline gives CDR1 MNHNS, CDR2 SASEGT. The V segment lost 0 bases and the J segment 5 bases; nucleotides outside the gene matches: 11. Around 0.5 ug RNA was reverse transcribed with alpha and beta constant-region primers. Using multiplexing indices, alpha and beta chain libraries were generated apart by chain-specific third strand synthesis. TCRdb used MiXCR to reprocess the 5' RACE reads, holding one entry per CDR3 protein. The sample lists around 5,700 distinct CDR3 sequences; less than 25% were seen once.

The sample here was blood, taken before antiretroviral therapy. The receptor was derived from an adult with HIV infection. V and J are TRBV6-1 and TRBJ2-3; TRBD2 matches 13 bases. CDR3 DNA sequence: TGTGCCAGCAGTGAAGCCGGATGGACTAGCGGGGGCCCGGGAGATACGCAGTATTTT. Protein product: CASSEAGWTSGGPGDTQYF.